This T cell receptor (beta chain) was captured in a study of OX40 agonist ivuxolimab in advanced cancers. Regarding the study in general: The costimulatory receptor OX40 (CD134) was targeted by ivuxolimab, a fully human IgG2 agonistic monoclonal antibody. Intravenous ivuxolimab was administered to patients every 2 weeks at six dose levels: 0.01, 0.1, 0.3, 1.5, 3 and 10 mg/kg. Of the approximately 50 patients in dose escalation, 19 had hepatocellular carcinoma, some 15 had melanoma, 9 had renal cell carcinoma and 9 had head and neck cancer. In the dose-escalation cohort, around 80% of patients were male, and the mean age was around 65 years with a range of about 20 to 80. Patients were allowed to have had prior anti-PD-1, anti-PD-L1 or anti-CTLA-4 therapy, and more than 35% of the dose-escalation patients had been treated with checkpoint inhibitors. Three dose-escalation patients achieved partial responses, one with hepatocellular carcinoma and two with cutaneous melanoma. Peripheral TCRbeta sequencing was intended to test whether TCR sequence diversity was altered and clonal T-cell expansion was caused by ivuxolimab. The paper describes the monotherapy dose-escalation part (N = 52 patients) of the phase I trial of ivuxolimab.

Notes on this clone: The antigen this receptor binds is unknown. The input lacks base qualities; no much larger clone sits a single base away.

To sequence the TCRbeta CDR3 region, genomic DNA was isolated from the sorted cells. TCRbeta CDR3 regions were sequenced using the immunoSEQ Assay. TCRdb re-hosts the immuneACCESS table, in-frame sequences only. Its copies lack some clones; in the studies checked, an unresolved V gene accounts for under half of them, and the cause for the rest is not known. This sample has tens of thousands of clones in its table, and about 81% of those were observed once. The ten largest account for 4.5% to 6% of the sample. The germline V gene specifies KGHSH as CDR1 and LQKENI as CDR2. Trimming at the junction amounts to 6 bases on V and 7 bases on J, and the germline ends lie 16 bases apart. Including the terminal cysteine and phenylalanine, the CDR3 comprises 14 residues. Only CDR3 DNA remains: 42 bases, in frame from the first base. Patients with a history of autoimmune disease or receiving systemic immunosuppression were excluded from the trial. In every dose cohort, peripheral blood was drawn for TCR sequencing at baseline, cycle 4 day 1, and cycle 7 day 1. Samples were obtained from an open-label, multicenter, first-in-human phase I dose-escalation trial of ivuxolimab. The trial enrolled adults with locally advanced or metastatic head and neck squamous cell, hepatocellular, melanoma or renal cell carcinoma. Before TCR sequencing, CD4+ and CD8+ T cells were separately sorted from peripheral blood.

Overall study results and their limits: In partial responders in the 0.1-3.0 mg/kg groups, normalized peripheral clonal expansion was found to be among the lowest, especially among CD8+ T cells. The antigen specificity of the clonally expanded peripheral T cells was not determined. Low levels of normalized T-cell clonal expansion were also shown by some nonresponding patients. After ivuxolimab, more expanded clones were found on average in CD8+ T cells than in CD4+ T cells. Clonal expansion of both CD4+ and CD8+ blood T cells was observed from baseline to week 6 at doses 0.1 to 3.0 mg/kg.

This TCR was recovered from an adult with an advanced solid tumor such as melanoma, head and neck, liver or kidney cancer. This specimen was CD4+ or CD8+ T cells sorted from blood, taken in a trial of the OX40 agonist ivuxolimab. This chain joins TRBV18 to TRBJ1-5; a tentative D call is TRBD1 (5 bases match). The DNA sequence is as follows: TGTGCCAGCTCCGAAGGCAGGGAAGGGCAGCCCCAGCATTTT. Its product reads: CASSEGREGQPQHF. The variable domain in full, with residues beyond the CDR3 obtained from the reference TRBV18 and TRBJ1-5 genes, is NAGVMQNPRHLVRRRGQEARLRCSPMKGHSHVYWYRQLPEEGLKFMVYLQKENIIDESGMPKERFSAEFPKEGPSILRIQQVVRGDSAAYFCASSEGREGQPQHFGDGTRLSIL.